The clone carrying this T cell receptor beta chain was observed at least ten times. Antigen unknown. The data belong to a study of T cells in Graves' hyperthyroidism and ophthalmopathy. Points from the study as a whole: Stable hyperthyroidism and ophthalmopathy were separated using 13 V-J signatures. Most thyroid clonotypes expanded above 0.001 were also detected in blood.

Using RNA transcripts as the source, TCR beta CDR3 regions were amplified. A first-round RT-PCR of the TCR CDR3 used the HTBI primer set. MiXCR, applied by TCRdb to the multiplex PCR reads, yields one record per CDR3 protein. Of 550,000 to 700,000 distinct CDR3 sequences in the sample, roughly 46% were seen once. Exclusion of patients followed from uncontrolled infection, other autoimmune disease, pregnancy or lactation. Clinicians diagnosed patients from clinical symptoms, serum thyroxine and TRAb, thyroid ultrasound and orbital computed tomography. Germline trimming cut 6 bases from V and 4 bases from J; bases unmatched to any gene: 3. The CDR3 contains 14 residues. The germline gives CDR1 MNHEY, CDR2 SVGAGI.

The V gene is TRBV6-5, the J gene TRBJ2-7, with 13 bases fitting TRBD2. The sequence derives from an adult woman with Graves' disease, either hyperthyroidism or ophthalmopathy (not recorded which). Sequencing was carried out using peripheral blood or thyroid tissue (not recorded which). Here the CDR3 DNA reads TGTGCCAGCAGGGGACTAGCGGGAATTTACGAGCAGTACTTC. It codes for CASRGLAGIYEQYF.